This TCR beta chain was observed in a study of cytomegalovirus exposure and HLA in healthy donors. Study findings and constraints: Rarity marked most TCR sequences, yet some public TCRs occurred in many donors. Later work found most CMV-associated TCR beta chains apparently HLA-restricted. Cytomegalovirus-associated TCR beta chains were listed, numbering 150 to 200.

Vbeta (60) and Jbeta (13) primers were used in the PCR. Clones were read by immunoSEQ multiplex PCR, and TCRdb kept only the in-frame ones, dropping some. This sample has about 220,000 clones, with roughly 75% found just once. Details on this clone: Its matching antigen is unknown.

Between the trimmed V and J ends, which lost 4 bases and 3 bases, there was a span of 22 bases. The CDR3 covers 17 residues. From germline, CDR1 is SGHTS and CDR2 YDEGEE. The chain has TRBV5-8 and TRBJ1-2, with D tentatively TRBD1 (5 bases). Specimen: PBMCs. The TCR was taken from a woman aged 30 to 39 in good health and CMV-seronegative. CDR3 bases: TGTGCCAGCAGCATCAGGGTCTCGGAGCACTTTTACTATGGCTACACCTTC. The encoded protein is CASSIRVSEHFYYGYTF.